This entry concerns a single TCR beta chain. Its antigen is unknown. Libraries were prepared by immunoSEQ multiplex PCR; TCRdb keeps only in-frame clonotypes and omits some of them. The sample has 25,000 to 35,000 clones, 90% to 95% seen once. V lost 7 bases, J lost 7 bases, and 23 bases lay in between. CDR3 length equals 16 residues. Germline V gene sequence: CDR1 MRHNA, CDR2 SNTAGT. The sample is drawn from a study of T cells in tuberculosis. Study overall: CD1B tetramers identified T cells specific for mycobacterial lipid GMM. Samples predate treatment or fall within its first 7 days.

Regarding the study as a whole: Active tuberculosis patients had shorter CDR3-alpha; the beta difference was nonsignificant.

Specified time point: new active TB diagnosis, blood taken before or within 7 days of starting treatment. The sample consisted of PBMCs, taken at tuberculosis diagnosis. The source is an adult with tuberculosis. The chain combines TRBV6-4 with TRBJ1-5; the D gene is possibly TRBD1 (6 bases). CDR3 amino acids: CASIPNLQGQGQPQHF. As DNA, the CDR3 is TGTGCCAGCATTCCAAACCTTCAGGGGCAGGGACAGCCCCAGCATTTT.